The 18 T cell receptor beta chains reported below all come from one sample, sequenced in a study of regulatory T cells in long-lasting Graves disease. Researchers made TCR beta libraries by using iRepertoire HTBI primers and running Arm-PCR on CDR3 regions. TCRdb fed the multiplex PCR reads into MiXCR, producing one record per CDR3 protein. The sample lists 200,000 to 250,000 distinct CDR3 sequences; around 21% were seen once. The time point here: newly diagnosed GD, antithyroid drugs for less than 3 months. The TCR library was made from RNA extracted from PBMCs. The input for sequencing was peripheral blood mononuclear cells (PBMCs), taken at new diagnosis, from a patient treated with antithyroid drugs. These receptors were taken from a female donor with Graves disease.

The V call is TRBV5-8, the J call TRBJ2-4; possibly TRBD2 for D (5 bases). The V gene lost 7 bases and the J gene lost 0 bases, with 14 bases spanning the gap. Germline CDR1 and CDR2: SGHTS and YDEGEE. The CDR3 runs to 15 residues. The DNA of the CDR3 is TGTGCCAGCCCCCTCGGGGTTTTAGCCAAAAACATTCAGTACTTC. Its protein product is CASPLGVLAKNIQYF.

This clonotype turned up a few times. The CDR3 protein is CASSPRTPDFRETQYF. The CDR3 nucleotides read TGTGCCAGCAGCCCCCGAACCCCCGACTTTAGAGAGACCCAGTACTTC. The chain joins TRBV14 to TRBJ2-5; D remains unclear. V was pared by 4 bases and J by 4 bases, with 19 bases between. Germline CDR1 and CDR2: SGHDN and FVKESK. The length of the CDR3 is 16 residues.

This clonotype was counted ten times or more. The rearrangement joins TRBV10-1 to TRBJ2-7; 7 positions agree with TRBD2. V shed 3 bases and J 1 base; nucleotides not matched to a gene: 3. There are 14 residues in the CDR3. Germline-derived CDR1 and CDR2 are WNHNN and SYGVQD (reference sequence). The CDR3 reads CASSEWEGSYEQYF. In DNA, the CDR3 is TGCGCCAGCAGTGAATGGGAGGGATCCTACGAGCAGTACTTC.

This clonotype was seen once. This chain links TRBV7-2 with TRBJ2-7; no reliable D call. The V and J ends lost 1 base and 2 bases respectively, with 12 bases between them. Germline CDR1 and CDR2: SGHTA and FQGNSA. The length of the CDR3 is 15 residues. CDR3 region: CASSLVVTSPYEQYF. The CDR3 DNA reads TGTGCCAGCAGCTTAGTCGTGACATCTCCCTACGAGCAGTACTTC.

About this clonotype itself: A far larger clone lies a single base away; this is likely a read error. V and J are TRBV28 and TRBJ2-1, with 8 positions matching TRBD1. Germline V gene sequence: CDR1 MDHEN, CDR2 SYDVKM. Germline trimming cut 1 base from V and 10 bases from J; bases unmatched to any gene: 9. CDR3 size: 15 residues. The chain's CDR3 is CASSLSGQGSYEQFF. The CDR3 DNA sequence: TGTGCCAGCAGTTTATCCGGACAGGGATCCTACGAGCAGTTCTTC.

This clonotype has at least ten counts. Written as DNA, the CDR3 is TGTGCCAGCAGCTTAAGCGGGGCCTTCAATGAGCAGTTCTTC. It encodes CASSLSGAFNEQFF. The J gene is TRBJ2-1, the V gene TRBV7-9, with 7 bases that match TRBD2. CDR1 and CDR2 (germline): SEHNR, FQNEAQ (reference sequence). Trimming cost V 2 bases and J 6 bases; bases outside gene matches: 4. The CDR3 length is 14 residues.

On this clonotype: A single base is all that separates this from a far larger clone, so a read error is likely. The chain recombines TRBV5-6 with TRBJ1-5, with D unresolved. The CDR3 has 17 amino acids. The V end lost 0 bases, the J end lost 0 bases, and 13 bases lay between the germline ends. Germline CDR1 reads SGHDT; CDR2 reads YYEEEE. In nucleotides, the CDR3 is TGTGCCAGCAGCTTGGACGACTGGACTTATAGCAATCAGCCCCAGCATTTT. This gives the protein CASSLDDWTYSNQPQHF.

This clonotype has at least ten counts. The rearrangement links TRBV11-2 to TRBJ2-2; D call uncertain. This CDR3 contains 13 residues. Germline V lookup: CDR1 SGHAT, CDR2 FQNNGV. V was shortened by 4 bases and J by 6 bases, with 9 bases between the two germline ends. Here the CDR3 DNA reads TGTGCCAGCAGCTCCCGTGGGGCCGGGGAGCTGTTTTTT. Translation gives CASSSRGAGELFF.

This clonotype was counted at least ten times. The chain links TRBV28 to TRBJ1-4, with D unclear. There are 14 residues in the CDR3. The V end lost 8 bases, the J end lost 7 bases, and 17 bases lay between the germline ends. Germline lookup yields CDR1 MDHEN and CDR2 SYDVKM. Here the CDR3 DNA reads TGTGCCAGCTCCCCTCCCAGGCAGGTTGAAAAACTGTTTTTT. Translated: CASSPPRQVEKLFF.

At least ten counts were recorded for this clonotype. The gene calls are TRBV2 and TRBJ1-2; D is ambiguous. Germline V CDR1 and CDR2: SNHLY, FYNNEI. The V end was cut by 6 bases, the J end by 4 bases, with 18 bases between. The CDR3 length is 15 residues. CDR3 region: CASSLEPGSGYGYTF. The CDR3 nucleotides are TGTGCCAGCAGCTTAGAGCCGGGGTCCGGCTATGGCTACACCTTC.

This clonotype was seen ten or more times. The chain couples TRBV18 to TRBJ2-3; 7 bases agree with TRBD2. In germline, CDR1 is KGHSH, CDR2 LQKENI. Unmatched junction bases numbered 6, after V lost 3 bases and J lost 6 bases. The CDR3 has 14 amino acids. The CDR3 region has the DNA TGTGCCAGCTCACCTCGACGGGAGGCCGATACGCAGTATTTT. Translating gives CASSPRREADTQYF.

This clonotype was detected many times. The chain employs TRBV28 and TRBJ2-1; 8 bases match TRBD1. Germline V gives CDR1 MDHEN, CDR2 SYDVKM. The CDR3 spans 15 residues. V gave up 7 bases and J gave up 1 base; unmatched junction bases: 6. The CDR3: CASTEGQGSYNEQFF. Written as DNA, the CDR3 is TGTGCCAGCACCGAAGGACAGGGATCCTACAATGAGCAGTTCTTC. The full variable domain, its missing parts supplied by reference TRBV28 and TRBJ2-1, is DVKVTQSSRYLVKRTGEKVFLECVQDMDHENMFWYRQDPGLGLRLIYFSYDVKMKEKGDIPEGYSVSREKKERFSLILESASTNQTSMYLCASTEGQGSYNEQFFGPGTRLTVL.

This clonotype was observed at least ten times. This rearrangement joins TRBV24-1 to TRBJ2-5; D might be TRBD1 (6 bases). V was pared by 3 bases and J by 9 bases, with 10 bases between. The CDR3 length is 12 residues. The germline V gene encodes CDR1 KGHDR and CDR2 SFDVKD. The CDR3 DNA reads as TGTGCCACCAGTGATCGGCCAGGGGCCCAGTACTTC. Its protein is CATSDRPGAQYF.

This clonotype was counted ten times or more. The chain couples TRBV29-1 to TRBJ2-7; TRBD2 matches 11 bases. From germline, CDR1 is SQVTM and CDR2 ANQGSEA. The CDR3 totals 17 residues. Trimming cost V 0 bases and J 6 bases; bases outside gene matches: 13. Here the CDR3 DNA reads TGCAGCGTTGAAGATCCCACTAGCGGGAGTTTCGGGGCCGAGCAGTACTTC. Its protein product is CSVEDPTSGSFGAEQYF.

The sample holds many counts of this clonotype. The chain uses TRBV6-1 and TRBJ2-7, with D hard to call. The CDR3 is 12 amino acids. Trimming left V 6 bases short and J 3 bases short, with 9 bases between. The germline V gene encodes CDR1 MNHNS and CDR2 SASEGT. Written as DNA, the CDR3 is TGTGCCAGCAGCTCCAGCCTCTACGAGCAGTACTTC. This translates into CASSSSLYEQYF.

V gene TRBV5-1 combines with J gene TRBJ2-3; D is possibly TRBD1 or TRBD2 (6 bases each). The CDR3 extends over 16 amino acids. The V and J ends lost 4 bases and 3 bases respectively, with 18 bases between them. The germline CDR1 and CDR2 sequences are SGHRS and YFSETQ. CDR3 amino acids: CASSGGWGARTDTQYF. The CDR3 region has the DNA TGCGCCAGCAGCGGGGGATGGGGGGCGAGGACAGATACGCAGTATTTT. Variable domain in full (rest from reference TRBV5-1 and TRBJ2-3): KAGVTQTPRYLIKTRGQQVTLSCSPISGHRSVSWYQQTPGQGLQFLFEYFSETQRNKGNFPGRFSGRQFSNSRSEMNVSTLELGDSALYLCASSGGWGARTDTQYFGPGTRLTVL.

This clonotype was detected a few times. The chain carries TRBV5-1 and TRBJ2-1; 12 nucleotides line up with TRBD2. The ends lost 2 bases at V and 8 bases at J; junction bases unmatched: 5. Germline values: CDR1 SGHRS, CDR2 YFSETQ. This CDR3 has 15 residues. CDR3 nucleotide sequence: TGCGCCAGCAGCTTCGTGCTAGCGGGAGGGGATGAGCAGTTCTTC. The encoded protein is CASSFVLAGGDEQFF.

Details on this clonotype: It is likely a read error: a sequence one base away is far more abundant. Likely a read error: the CDR3 ends without its conserved phenylalanine or tryptophan. The chain couples TRBV11-2 to TRBJ2-7, with D possibly TRBD2 on 5 matching bases. The CDR3 totals 13 residues. Germline V gives CDR1 SGHAT, CDR2 FQNNGV. Trimming removed 6 bases from V and 1 base from J, with 10 bases in between. The CDR3 nucleotides are TGTGCCAGCAGTTTGAGGGAGTCCTACGAGCAGTACCTC. Encoded protein: CASSLRESYEQYL.